This T cell receptor beta chain was sequenced in a study of blood T cell repertoires in COVID-19. CDR3 size: 15 residues. Germline values: CDR1 SGHNT, CDR2 YYREEE (reference sequence). Germline trimming cut 1 base from V and 13 bases from J; bases unmatched to any gene: 11. Assay: immunoSEQ multiplex PCR; the TCRdb copy retains only in-frame clones and omits some. The sample includes 85,000 or so clones, about nine tenths of them seen just once. The chain couples TRBV5-4 to TRBJ1-6, with 7 positions matching TRBD1. The sequence was obtained from a man between 45 and 60 years old with active or convalescent COVID-19. Material: peripheral blood. Here the CDR3 DNA reads TGTGCCAGCAGCTTGAAACAGGGGCCCGGATTCCCCCTCCACTTT. Translated: CASSLKQGPGFPLHF.